This TCR beta chain was sequenced during a study of molecular identifiers for immune sequencing clone quantification. In its sample, this clonotype was seen many times. This CDR3 region has 11 residues. V was clipped by 4 bases and J by 4 bases, with 7 bases between them. The germline V gene has CDR1 SQVTM and CDR2 ANQGSEA. TCRdb reprocessed the PCR reads via MiXCR and lists one record per CDR3 protein. This table has under 350,000 distinct CDR3 sequences, roughly 23% appearing once. The authors gated naive CD8 T cells as CD8+CD4-CCR7+CD45RA+ for sorting. This clonotype was sampled from a human donor in good health. Some libraries in this study had Jurkat cell RNA spiked in. The V and J genes are TRBV29-1 and TRBJ1-2; no clear D gene. The sample taken for sequencing was naive CD8+ T cells from blood, with Jurkat cell RNA spiked in. Regarding subset: FACS-sorted CD8+CD4-CCR7+CD45RA+ naive T cells. Here the CDR3 reads CSVVQPYGYTF. As DNA, the CDR3 is TGCAGCGTTGTACAGCCCTATGGCTACACCTTC.